The entry below gives a single TCR beta chain sequence along with its context. The specificity of this receptor is unknown. No much larger clone exists at a distance of one base, and base qualities are not known. Sequences KGHSH (CDR1) and LQKENI (CDR2) are obtained from the germline V gene. Trimming costs V 6 bases and J 7 bases, and their ends lie 10 bases apart. The CDR3 contains 13 residues, cysteine and phenylalanine counted. Only the CDR3 portion is preserved as DNA: 39 bases, with reading frame beginning at the first base. This record comes from a study of OX40 agonist ivuxolimab in advanced cancers. With respect to the entire study: Ivuxolimab was a fully human IgG2 agonistic monoclonal antibody targeting the costimulatory receptor OX40 (CD134). Intravenous ivuxolimab was administered to patients every 2 weeks at six dose levels: 0.01, 0.1, 0.3, 1.5, 3 and 10 mg/kg. Of the approximately 54 dose-escalation patients, hepatocellular carcinoma was present in around 20, melanoma in approximately 15, renal cell carcinoma in 9 and head and neck cancer in 9. In the dose-escalation cohort, over 65% of patients were male, and the mean age was approximately 64 years, with a range of about 23 to 85. Patients were allowed to have had prior anti-PD-1, anti-PD-L1 or anti-CTLA-4 therapy, and approximately 39% of the dose-escalation patients had been treated with checkpoint inhibitors. Three dose-escalation patients achieved partial responses, one with hepatocellular carcinoma and two with cutaneous melanoma. The point of sequencing TCRbeta in the periphery was to test whether ivuxolimab changed TCR sequence diversity and drove clonal T-cell expansion. The monotherapy dose-escalation portion (N of about 50 patients) of the phase I ivuxolimab trial is reported in the paper.

To sequence the TCRbeta CDR3 region, genomic DNA was isolated from the sorted cells. The immunoSEQ Assay was used for sequencing of TCRbeta CDR3 regions. TCRdb retrieved this table from immuneACCESS and kept in-frame rearrangements only. Not all clones are present; in checked studies, unresolved V genes account for under half, and no reason is known for the remainder. The sample records tens of thousands of clones, roughly 90% of which are singletons. Together, the top ten hold under 1.1% of the sample. The research as a whole found: In the 0.1-3.0 mg/kg groups, partial responders were among the patients with the lowest normalized peripheral clonal expansion, particularly in CD8+ T cells. Which antigens the clonally expanded peripheral T cells were specific for was not determined. Low levels of normalized T-cell clonal expansion were also shown by some nonresponding patients. Clonal expansion of both CD4+ and CD8+ blood T cells was observed from baseline to week 6 at doses 0.1 to 3.0 mg/kg. After ivuxolimab, expanded clones were on average more numerous among CD8+ T cells than among CD4+ T cells.

Patients with autoimmune disease history or receiving systemic immunosuppression were excluded from the trial. Peripheral blood for TCR sequencing was drawn from every dose cohort at baseline, at cycle 4 day 1 and at cycle 7 day 1. Samples came from an open-label, multicenter, first-in-human phase I dose-escalation trial of ivuxolimab. The trial enrolled adults with locally advanced or metastatic head and neck squamous cell, hepatocellular, melanoma or renal cell carcinoma. Before TCR sequencing, CD4+ and CD8+ T cells were separately sorted from peripheral blood. The sequence was collected from an adult with an advanced solid tumor such as melanoma, head and neck, liver or kidney cancer. This chain joins TRBV18 to TRBJ1-6; the D gene is perhaps TRBD1, on 6 matching bases. This specimen consisted of CD4+ or CD8+ T cells sorted from blood, obtained in a trial of the OX40 agonist ivuxolimab. The DNA reads TGTGCCAGCTCTCCTGACAGGAATTCACCCCTCCACTTT. The translation is CASSPDRNSPLHF. Joined to the reference TRBV18 and TRBJ1-6 proteins, this CDR3 gives the full variable domain: NAGVMQNPRHLVRRRGQEARLRCSPMKGHSHVYWYRQLPEEGLKFMVYLQKENIIDESGMPKERFSAEFPKEGPSILRIQQVVRGDSAAYFCASSPDRNSPLHFGNGTRLTVT.